Each of the 25 T cell receptor beta chains below was sequenced from the same sample in a study of shared clonotypes between healthy human individuals. Libraries were prepared by immunoSEQ multiplex PCR; TCRdb keeps only in-frame clonotypes and omits some of them. The data hold more than 1 million clones, with approximately 80% observed a single time. The sequenced sample was memory CD4+ T cells from PBMCs. Described subset: CD45RA-negative fraction. The source is a man aged 18 to 29 in good health. Some clones in this sample may be carry-over from other donors' samples.

The chain couples TRBV4-2 to TRBJ2-3, with 12 bases matching TRBD2. V lost 5 bases, J lost 3 bases, and 9 bases stayed unmatched. The CDR3 is 17 amino acids. Germline CDR1 and CDR2: LGHNA and YNFKEQ. The CDR3 sequence: CASSYSQTSGRTDTQYF. As DNA, the CDR3 is TGTGCCAGCAGCTACTCTCAGACTAGCGGGAGAACAGATACGCAGTATTTT.

V usage is TRBV9 and J usage is TRBJ1-2; TRBD1 is a possible D gene (6 bases). CDR1 and CDR2 (germline): SGDLS, YYNGEE. The ends were cut back, 3 bases at V and 7 bases at J, with 19 bases in the middle. CDR3 length: 15 amino acids. DNA for the CDR3: TGTGCCAGCAGCGCATTCGGGCAGGGGCGCTCTGGCTACACCTTC. This codes for CASSAFGQGRSGYTF.

The CDR3 loop is CASSTGPGETQYF. The DNA for the CDR3 is TGTGCCAGCAGTACGGGACCGGGGGAGACCCAGTACTTC. The chain carries TRBV7-3 and TRBJ2-5; D may be TRBD1 or TRBD2 (5 bases each). Germline CDR1 and CDR2: SGHTA and FQGTGA. The CDR3 extends over 13 amino acids. The V end was cut by 6 bases, the J end by 5 bases, with 13 bases between. Full variable domain (outside the CDR3, taken from reference TRBV7-3 and TRBJ2-5): GAGVSQTPSNKVTEKGKYVELRCDPISGHTALYWYRQSLGQGPEFLIYFQGTGAADDSGLPNDRFFAVRPEGSVSTLKIQRTERGDSAVYLCASSTGPGETQYFGPGTRLLVL.

The gene calls are TRBV6-1 and TRBJ1-5; D remains ambiguous. Trimming stripped 2 bases from V and 7 bases from J, with 9 bases between. Per germline, CDR1 MNHNS and CDR2 SASEGT. The CDR3 sequence is 13 residues long. The CDR3 bases are TGTGCCAGCAGTGAAATGGGCTACCAGCCCCAGCATTTT. Encoded protein: CASSEMGYQPQHF.

A word on this clone: Likely a read error: the CDR3 ends without its conserved phenylalanine or tryptophan. The DNA is omitted, as the CDR3 cannot be located on it reliably, and the CDR3 follows TCRdb's listing. The V call is TRBV14, the J call TRBJ2-7; the DNA was not compared with TRBD2, the D call given in the table. Germline CDR1 SGHDN, CDR2 FVKESK. Both ends counted, the CDR3 spans 12 residues. The CDR3 loop reads CASSQDSADSSL.

The count of this clone is one. The chain uses TRBV30 and TRBJ2-5; a weak D match, TRBD2 (6 bases). With 5 bases removed from V and 1 base from J, the gap between germline ends came to 8 bases. The CDR3 loop spans 12 amino acids. Germline V gene sequence: CDR1 GTSNPN, CDR2 SVGIG (reference sequence). CDR3 loop: CAWAGFQETQYF. The CDR3 DNA follows: TGTGCCTGGGCGGGGTTCCAAGAGACCCAGTACTTC.

This chain joins TRBV5-1 and TRBJ2-7, with TRBD1 as a possible D gene (6 bases). V was cut by 0 bases and J by 6 bases, with 25 bases left in between. Germline V lookup: CDR1 SGHRS, CDR2 YFSETQ. The CDR3 is 18 residues long. For the CDR3, the DNA is TGCGCCAGCAGCTTGGGGTTATGGACAGTGGGTGTTTCGTTCGAGCAGTACTTC. This translates into CASSLGLWTVGVSFEQYF.

This CDR3 is CASSTRQGARRPQETQYF. CDR3 in DNA: TGTGCCAGCAGCACCCGACAGGGGGCGCGTCGGCCTCAAGAGACCCAGTACTTC. The V call is TRBV7-2, the J call TRBJ2-5, with TRBD1 matching over 10 bases. This CDR3 is 18 amino acids long. Losses at the gene ends were 5 bases for V and 2 bases for J; bases not matched to a gene: 14. Per the germline V gene, CDR1 is SGHTA and CDR2 is FQGNSA.

This clone has a handful of counts. The genes are TRBV28 and TRBJ2-1, with TRBD2 as a possible D gene (6 bases). The CDR3 covers 16 residues. V was shortened by 7 bases and J by 1 base, with 17 bases between the two germline ends. Germline V CDR1 and CDR2: MDHEN, SYDVKM. The CDR3, as DNA: TGTGCCAGCACCGGGGATGTAGCGGTGTCCTACAATGAGCAGTTCTTC. Protein sequence: CASTGDVAVSYNEQFF.

At least ten counts were recorded for this clone. The chain joins TRBV12-5 to TRBJ1-2, with unresolved D. Per the germline V gene, CDR1 is LGHNT and CDR2 is FRNRAP. Trimming removed 10 bases at V and 4 bases at J, with 13 bases between. The length of the CDR3 is 12 residues. The CDR3 here is CAIWGATYGYTF. The CDR3 DNA follows: TGTGCTATCTGGGGAGCGACCTATGGCTACACCTTC.

Note on this clone: Additional DNA sequences in this sample encode the identical CDR3. The chain recombines TRBV2 with TRBJ2-7; no clear D gene. CDR3 length: 12 residues. Trimming shortened V by 4 bases and J by 0 bases, and 4 bases separated the two germline ends. Germline CDR1 SNHLY, CDR2 FYNNEI. The CDR3 nucleotides read TGTGCCAGCAGTGTTTTCTCCTACGAGCAGTACTTC. Amino acid sequence: CASSVFSYEQYF. The variable domain in full, completed from reference TRBV2 and TRBJ2-7, reads EPEVTQTPSHQVTQMGQEVILRCVPISNHLYFYWYRQILGQKVEFLVSFYNNEISEKSEIFDDQFSVERPDGSNFTLKIRSTKLEDSAMYFCASSVFSYEQYFGPGTRLTVT.

On this clone: This sample includes further DNA sequences coding for the same CDR3. The V and J genes are TRBV28 and TRBJ2-3, with D tentatively TRBD2 (5 bases). Trimming removed 3 bases at V and 0 bases at J, with 10 bases between. The CDR3 spans 15 residues. CDR1 MDHEN and CDR2 SYDVKM come from the germline V gene. The CDR3 DNA follows: TGTGCCAGCAGTTTTGGAGGCGGGAGCACAGATACGCAGTATTTT. As protein: CASSFGGGSTDTQYF.

The rearrangement uses TRBV28 and TRBJ1-1, with 9 bases lining up with TRBD1. The germline V gene encodes CDR1 MDHEN and CDR2 SYDVKM. The CDR3 is 16 amino acids. V shed 2 bases, J shed 6 bases, and the junction held 10 bases outside the gene matches. In nucleotides, the CDR3 is TGTGCCAGCAGTTTAATTTTGGGGACAGGGAGGCCTGAAGCTTTCTTT. Amino acid sequence: CASSLILGTGRPEAFF.

The V call is TRBV7-9, the J call TRBJ2-2; D gene unclear. This CDR3 comprises 13 residues. V shed 3 bases and J shed 5 bases, with 7 bases lying between them. The germline gives CDR1 SEHNR, CDR2 FQNEAQ (reference sequence). CDR3 loop: CASSLGATGELFF. The CDR3 DNA reads as TGTGCCAGCAGCTTGGGTGCAACCGGGGAGCTGTTTTTT.

The chain carries TRBV11-3 and TRBJ2-2; tentatively, D is TRBD1 or TRBD2 (8 bases each). The CDR3 contains 19 residues. Germline V CDR1 and CDR2: SGHNT, YENEEA. Trimming cost V 3 bases and J 3 bases, with 23 bases left between them. The DNA for the CDR3 is TGTGCCAGCAGCTTCGGACAGGGAATCGCGACTAGCGACACCGGGGAGCTGTTTTTT. It is translated as CASSFGQGIATSDTGELFF. Based on the CDR3 plus reference TRBV11-3 and TRBJ2-2, the full variable domain is EAGVVQSPRYKIIEKKQPVAFWCNPISGHNTLYWYLQNLGQGPELLIRYENEEAVDDSQLPKDRFSAERLKGVDSTLKIQPAELGDSAVYLCASSFGQGIATSDTGELFFGEGSRLTVL.

This chain connects TRBV27 to TRBJ2-1; D remains unclear. CDR3 length: 13 residues. Germline values: CDR1 MNHEY, CDR2 SMNVEV (reference sequence). Trimming cost V 4 bases and J 4 bases, with 8 bases left between them. The CDR3 DNA sequence: TGTGCCAGCAGTTACCTCTCTTACAATGAGCAGTTCTTC. Protein: CASSYLSYNEQFF.

This chain joins TRBV7-9 and TRBJ1-1; no clear D gene. Germline-derived CDR1 and CDR2 are SEHNR and FQNEAQ (reference sequence). Trimming removed 1 base at V and 3 bases at J, with 12 bases between. The CDR3 covers 15 residues. CDR3 region: CASSLVIGPDTEAFF. The CDR3 DNA follows: TGTGCCAGCAGCTTAGTAATCGGGCCTGACACTGAAGCTTTCTTT.

V is TRBV4-1 and J is TRBJ1-1; perhaps TRBD1 as D (6 bases). CDR1 is MGHRA, CDR2 YSYEKL, per germline. This CDR3 region has 13 residues. The V gene lost 8 bases and the J gene lost 2 bases, with 12 bases spanning the gap. The CDR3 region is CASGGWSNTEAFF. The CDR3 DNA is TGCGCCAGCGGGGGCTGGAGTAACACTGAAGCTTTCTTT.

This clone was seen at least ten times. V usage is TRBV19 and J usage is TRBJ1-1, with 9 positions matching TRBD1. The CDR3 runs to 14 residues. CDR1 and CDR2 (germline): LNHDA, SQIVND (reference sequence). With V trimmed by 7 bases and J by 1 base, 4 bases remained unmatched. CDR3 coding DNA: TGTGCCAGTAAGACAGGGGGGTCGAACACTGAAGCTTTCTTT. Translating gives CASKTGGSNTEAFF.

There are a few counts of this clone. The V call is TRBV5-1, the J call TRBJ2-5; 12 nucleotides line up with TRBD2. The J call may be mistaken, given a closer DNA end match to TRBJ2-7. In germline, CDR1 is SGHRS, CDR2 YFSETQ. The CDR3 runs 16 residues. CDR3: CASSPARTSGKYEQYF. Here the CDR3 DNA reads TGCGCCAGCAGCCCAGCTCGGACTAGCGGGAAATACGAGCAGTACTTC.

This clone appeared a few times. The chain employs TRBV7-2 and TRBJ2-3, with TRBD2 identical over 12 bases. The trim removed 2 bases at V and 2 bases at J, leaving 8 bases unmatched. Germline lookup yields CDR1 SGHTA and CDR2 FQGNSA. This CDR3 has 18 amino acids. The CDR3 DNA reads TGTGCCAGCAGCTTACGATCCACTAGCGGGAGGACCACAGATACGCAGTATTTT. It encodes CASSLRSTSGRTTDTQYF. The whole variable domain, filled in from reference TRBV7-2 and TRBJ2-3, reads GAGVSQSPSNKVTEKGKDVELRCDPISGHTALYWYRQSLGQGLEFLIYFQGNSAPDKSGLPSDRFSAERTGGSVSTLTIQRTQQEDSAVYLCASSLRSTSGRTTDTQYFGPGTRLTVL.

The chain employs TRBV30 and TRBJ1-5, with 12 bases lining up with TRBD1. The trim removed 1 base at V and 6 bases at J, leaving 7 bases unmatched. The CDR3 spans 16 residues. CDR1 GTSNPN and CDR2 SVGIG come from the germline V gene (reference sequence). CDR3 protein: CAWSGGQGAFFQPQHF. Here the CDR3 DNA reads TGTGCCTGGAGTGGGGGACAGGGGGCCTTCTTTCAGCCCCAGCATTTT.

Only a few counts were recorded for this clone. The CDR3 bases are TGTGCCAGCAGCTTAGAGACAAACACCGGGGAGCTGTTTTTT. Amino acids: CASSLETNTGELFF. The gene calls are TRBV7-9 and TRBJ2-2; the D is unclear. This CDR3 has 14 amino acids. Per germline, CDR1 SEHNR and CDR2 FQNEAQ (reference sequence). Trimming took off 1 base at V and 2 bases at J, with 5 bases between the two ends.

This chain uses TRBV5-1 with TRBJ2-3; D is unresolved. The CDR3 consists of 16 residues. Looked up from germline, CDR1 is SGHRS and CDR2 is YFSETQ. The ends were cut back, 0 bases at V and 6 bases at J, with 17 bases in the middle. CDR3 nucleotide sequence: TGCGCCAGCAGCTTGGGCCGGCTTAACCCTCGGGATACGCAGTATTTT. Residues: CASSLGRLNPRDTQYF.

About this clone: Other DNA sequences in this specimen translate into the identical CDR3. The J gene is TRBJ2-7, the V gene TRBV18; 7 nucleotides line up with TRBD2. CDR1 KGHSH and CDR2 LQKENI come from the germline V gene. V gave up 6 bases and J gave up 4 bases; unmatched junction bases: 6. This CDR3 comprises 13 residues. CDR3 sequence reads: CASSGGSAYEQYF. The CDR3 nucleotides read TGTGCCAGCTCCGGCGGGAGTGCGTACGAGCAGTACTTC.